This T cell receptor (beta chain) was documented in a study of cytomegalovirus exposure and HLA in healthy donors. Study at large: There were 300 to 400 genotyped donors. Of these, 81% fell in the genetic ancestry cluster associated with self-reported Caucasian donors.

Whole-study findings and limits: When a later analysis compared HLA-associated TCR beta chains with equally common others, the HLA-associated chains turned out to be more clonally expanded and to have lower generation probabilities.

The PCR was carried out with 60 Vbeta primers and 13 Jbeta primers. Assay: immunoSEQ multiplex PCR; the TCRdb copy retains only in-frame clones and omits some. The sample records approximately 130,000 clones, about 77% being singletons. This CDR3 has 12 residues. Germline V gene sequence: CDR1 MNHNS, CDR2 SASEGT. With 8 bases removed from V and 5 bases from J, the gap between germline ends came to 12 bases. In the case of this clone: Its target is not known.

The clonotype comes from a woman aged 40 to 55 in good health and CMV-seronegative. J is TRBJ1-2 and V is TRBV6-1, with a tentative D call TRBD1 (6 bases). Sequencing was performed on PBMCs. CDR3 sequence (DNA): TGTGCCAGCCAAGGGGGACGATATGGCTACACCTTC. This sequence encodes CASQGGRYGYTF.